The subject of this entry is one T cell receptor (beta chain). This sample stems from a study of blood T cell repertoires in COVID-19. Study as a whole: From the United States, Italy and Spain came samples of acute and convalescent COVID-19. In each case, the material was cDNA or gDNA derived from T cells, B-cell-depleted T cells, or PBMCs.

V lost 4 bases and J lost 8, with 17 bases in between. Germline-derived CDR1 and CDR2 are MNHNY and SVGAGI (reference sequence). The CDR3 contains 14 residues. TCRdb keeps only in-frame clones here, not all; method: immunoSEQ multiplex PCR. The data show 95,000 to 110,000 clones, with roughly 85% seen just once and approximately 3.1% held by the top ten. This clonotype originated in a man aged 50-60 years in a cohort sampled during active COVID-19. The V call is TRBV6-6, the J call TRBJ1-2, with D maybe TRBD1 (6 bases). The specimen sequenced was peripheral blood. The CDR3 DNA reads TGTGCCAGCAGTTCCTTTACAGGGACGTGGGGCTACACCTTC. Its translation: CASSSFTGTWGYTF.